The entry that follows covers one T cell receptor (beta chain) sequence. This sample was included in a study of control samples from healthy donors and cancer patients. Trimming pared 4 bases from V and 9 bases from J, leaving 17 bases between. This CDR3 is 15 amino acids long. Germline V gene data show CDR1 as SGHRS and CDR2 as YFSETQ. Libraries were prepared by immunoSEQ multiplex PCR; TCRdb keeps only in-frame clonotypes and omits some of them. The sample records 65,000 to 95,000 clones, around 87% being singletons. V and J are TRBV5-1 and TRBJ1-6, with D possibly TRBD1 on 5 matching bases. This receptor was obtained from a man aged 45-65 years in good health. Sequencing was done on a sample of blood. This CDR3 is CASSPTLGLSSPLHF. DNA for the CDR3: TGCGCCAGCAGCCCCACGTTGGGACTTAGTTCACCCCTCCACTTT. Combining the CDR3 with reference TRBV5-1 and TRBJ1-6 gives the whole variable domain KAGVTQTPRYLIKTRGQQVTLSCSPISGHRSVSWYQQTPGQGLQFLFEYFSETQRNKGNFPGRFSGRQFSNSRSEMNVSTLELGDSALYLCASSPTLGLSSPLHFGNGTRLTVT.